Listed here is a single T cell receptor (beta chain). Its target is unknown. In germline, CDR1 is ENHRY, CDR2 SYGVKD. Trimming removed 0 bases from V and 1 base from J, with 15 bases in between. The CDR3 has 17 residues. This sample is part of a study of blood T cells in healthy people across ages. Overall study results and limits: Diversity of TCR beta per million T cells declined in a roughly linear way with age.

The second PCR ran about 7 to 12 cycles with a sample-barcoded 5' primer and J-beta primers. TCRdb itself ran the 5' RACE reads through MiXCR, one entry per CDR3 protein. Here the sample spans about 1.6 million distinct CDR3 sequences, about 35% being singletons. Those donating, healthy Caucasian individuals from Russia, were aged roughly 6 to 95. The origin of this receptor is a woman in her 30s in good health. Source material: blood. The chain combines TRBV10-3 with TRBJ2-5; maybe TRBD2 (5 bases). This CDR3 reads CAISESVGSRAQETQYF. The CDR3 DNA is TGTGCCATCAGTGAGTCGGTGGGGAGCCGGGCCCAAGAGACCCAGTACTTC.